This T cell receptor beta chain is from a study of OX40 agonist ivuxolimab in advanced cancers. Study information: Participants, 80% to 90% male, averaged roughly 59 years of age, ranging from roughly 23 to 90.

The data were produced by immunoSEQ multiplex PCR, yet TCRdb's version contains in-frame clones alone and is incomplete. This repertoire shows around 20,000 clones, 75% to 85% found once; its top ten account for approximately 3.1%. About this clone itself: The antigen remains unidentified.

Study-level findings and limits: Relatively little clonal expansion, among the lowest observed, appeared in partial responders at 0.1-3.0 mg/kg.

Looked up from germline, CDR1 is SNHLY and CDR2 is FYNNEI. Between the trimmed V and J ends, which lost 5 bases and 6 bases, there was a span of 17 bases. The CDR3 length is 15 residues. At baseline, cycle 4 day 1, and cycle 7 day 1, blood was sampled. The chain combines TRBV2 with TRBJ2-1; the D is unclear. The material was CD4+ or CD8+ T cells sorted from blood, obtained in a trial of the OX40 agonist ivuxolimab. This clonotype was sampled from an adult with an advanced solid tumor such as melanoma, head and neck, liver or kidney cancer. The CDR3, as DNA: TGTGCCAGCAGTCCTCTGCTAAGCCCATCCAATGAGCAGTTCTTC. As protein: CASSPLLSPSNEQFF.